In its sample, the clone carrying this TCR beta chain was seen a few times. What it recognizes is unknown. This sample is drawn from a study of T cell repertoires in cytomegalovirus infection. Study-level results: CMV-specific TCR beta clonotypes restricted by HLA-C dominated the ex vivo response.

TCRdb reprocessed the reads via MiXCR and lists one record per CDR3 protein. The top ten clones hold 20% to 30% of a sample with roughly 150,000 distinct CDR3 sequences, about 22% of them seen once. The CDR3 extends over 15 amino acids. Germline V gene sequence: CDR1 SGHTA, CDR2 FQGNSA. Trimming at V came to 5 bases and at J to 12 bases, leaving 12 bases not matched to a gene. This sequence was found in a human donor in good health (CMV status not recorded). Some clones in this sample may be carry-over from other donors' samples. The specimen comprised CD8+ T cells from cultured PBMCs, sampled from culture after CMV antigen stimulation. The chain links TRBV7-2 to TRBJ2-1, with TRBD2 identical over 11 bases. The CDR3 is CASSSSGGVTWVQFF. CDR3 in DNA: TGTGCCAGCAGCAGTAGCGGGGGGGTGACTTGGGTGCAGTTCTTC.